This T cell receptor (beta chain) came from a study of CD8 T cells in ankylosing spondylitis. Study results and caveats: The clones that were linked to disease were reported to be significantly enriched in matched synovial fluid samples from ankylosing spondylitis patients. Made up of 7 to 9 highly homologous variants, a TCR beta motif appeared characteristic of ankylosing spondylitis blood. Certain motif variants had earlier been reported in reactive arthritis synovial fluid and blood.

Quantitative 5'-RACE with molecular barcodes was used to make the TCR beta libraries. Via MiXCR, TCRdb re-called the 5' RACE reads, giving one row per CDR3 protein. The sample includes a few hundred thousand distinct CDR3 sequences, roughly 8% of them seen just once. This CDR3 has 16 residues. CDR1 and CDR2 (germline): KGHDR, SFDVKD. Trimming pared 3 bases from V and 1 base from J, leaving 13 bases between. About this clonotype: Its antigen is unknown.

The chain employs TRBV24-1 and TRBJ2-3; D is perhaps TRBD1 (5 bases). Sequencing was performed on blood, either unsorted or a sorted T cell fraction (not recorded which). The clonotype was recovered from a male donor with ankylosing spondylitis. The CDR3: CATSDTTAAGTDTQYF. The CDR3 bases are TGTGCCACCAGTGATACGACAGCCGCTGGCACAGATACGCAGTATTTT.